A selection of T cell receptor beta chains follows, all from one sample in a study of cytomegalovirus exposure and HLA in healthy donors. Only in-frame clones appear in the TCRdb table, and some are missing; sequencing was by immunoSEQ multiplex PCR. The top ten hold 2% to 3% of the sample, which has about 76,000 clones, over 75% seen once. The sample was PBMCs. The receptors stem from a male donor in good health and CMV-seropositive. CDR3s include the opening cysteine and the closing phenylalanine or tryptophan. The D gene is left open where the match is weak. Size is omitted from some rows. Given values are once, few, many or a class for expanded clones.

DNA,CDR3,V,D,J,size
TGTGCCAGCAGTAGGGGATTTGGGACAAAACCAAGCAACGTTCCCGGGACTAGCGTAGAGACCCAGTACTTC,CASSRGFGTKPSNVPGTSVETQYF,TRBV21-1,-,TRBJ2-5,once
TGTGCCAGCTCACCACCGTCCGCCCGAGGAAGCTCCTACGAGCAGTACTTC,CASSPPSARGSSYEQYF,TRBV18,-,TRBJ2-7,-
TGTGCCAGCAGCCAAGGGACTAGCCGTGTCTTGTACTTC,CASSQGTSRVLYF,TRBV7-9,TRBD2,TRBJ2-7,few
TGTGCCTGGAGTGCGGGAAGGAAGAGTGAAAAACTGTTTTTT,CAWSAGRKSEKLFF,TRBV30,-,TRBJ1-4,few
TGTGCCAGCAGCGACTATGTGAACGAGCAGTACTTC,CASSDYVNEQYF,TRBV6-5,-,TRBJ2-7,-
TGTGCCAGCAGCGTAGAGGAGGTTTGGGAAGAGACCCAGTACTTC,CASSVEEVWEETQYF,TRBV9,-,TRBJ2-5,-
TGTGCCAGCAAGAACCTAGCGGGAAGTGTCTACGAGCAGTACTTC,CASKNLAGSVYEQYF,TRBV6-5,TRBD2,TRBJ2-7,-
TGCAGCCTTACAGGGGGCGAACTAGCGGGACCGAGTTACGAGCAGTACTTC,CSLTGGELAGPSYEQYF,TRBV29-1,-,TRBJ2-7,-
TGTGCCAGTAGTACGCGGACAGGAGGCCAAGAGACCCAGTACTTC,CASSTRTGGQETQYF,TRBV19,TRBD1,TRBJ2-5,-
TGTGCCAGCAGACTGAACAATGAGCAGTTCTTC,CASRLNNEQFF,TRBV28,-,TRBJ2-1,-
TGTGCCAGCACCCTTGCGGGAGCTTCCTACAATGAGCAGTTCTTC,CASTLAGASYNEQFF,TRBV7-3,TRBD2,TRBJ2-1,-
TGTGCCAGCAGCGAGAACAGGGGGCAAGAGACCCAGTACTTC,CASSENRGQETQYF,TRBV5-4,TRBD1,TRBJ2-5,once
TGTGCCACCCACGAAGAGGTCGGGGGAGCTTTCTTT,CATHEEVGGAFF,TRBV28,-,TRBJ1-1,-
TGCGCCAGCAGCCCGACAGGGGATAACTATGGCTACACCTTC,CASSPTGDNYGYTF,TRBV5-1,TRBD1,TRBJ1-2,-
TGTGCCAGCAGCTTAGAGGGACTAGCGGGCTACTACGAGCAGTACTTC,CASSLEGLAGYYEQYF,TRBV7-2,TRBD2,TRBJ2-7,-
TGTGCCAGCGGCCGCGGGGACTATGGCTACACCTTC,CASGRGDYGYTF,TRBV6-5,-,TRBJ1-2,few
TGTGCCAGCAGCTGGACAGGGGGACTTTTTAACTATGGCTACACCTTC,CASSWTGGLFNYGYTF,TRBV16,TRBD1,TRBJ1-2,few
TGTGCCAGCAGGTCTCTAGCGACCAATGAGGATGAGCAGTTCTTC,CASRSLATNEDEQFF,TRBV27,-,TRBJ2-1,-
TGTGCCACCAGCACCTCGACGGGGGATCTGTTCTTC,CATSTSTGDLFF,TRBV15,-,TRBJ2-1,-
TGTGCCAGCAGCGTAGGTGGCAGCTACGAGCAGTACTTC,CASSVGGSYEQYF,TRBV9,-,TRBJ2-7,once
TGTGCCACCAGCAGAGGCAGGGGCGCGTCTTACGAGCAGTACTTC,CATSRGRGASYEQYF,TRBV15,-,TRBJ2-7,-
TGTGCCAGCAATACAGGGTTGAGTCCCGGGGAGCTGTTTTTT,CASNTGLSPGELFF,TRBV6-1,-,TRBJ2-2,-
TGTGCCAGCAGTGCTGGGACTCACTATGGCTACACCTTC,CASSAGTHYGYTF,TRBV2,-,TRBJ1-2,-
TGTGCCAGCAGTTCGGGGCTAGCGGGAGTCTTC,CASSSGLAGVF,TRBV28,TRBD2,TRBJ2-1,once
TGTGCCAGCAGCTTAGGCGAGACTAGTAGCGAGCAGTACTTC,CASSLGETSSEQYF,TRBV7-6,-,TRBJ2-7,once
TGTGCCAGCAGTGAAAATCAGGGATACACCGGGGAGCTGTTTTTT,CASSENQGYTGELFF,TRBV6-1,-,TRBJ2-2,-